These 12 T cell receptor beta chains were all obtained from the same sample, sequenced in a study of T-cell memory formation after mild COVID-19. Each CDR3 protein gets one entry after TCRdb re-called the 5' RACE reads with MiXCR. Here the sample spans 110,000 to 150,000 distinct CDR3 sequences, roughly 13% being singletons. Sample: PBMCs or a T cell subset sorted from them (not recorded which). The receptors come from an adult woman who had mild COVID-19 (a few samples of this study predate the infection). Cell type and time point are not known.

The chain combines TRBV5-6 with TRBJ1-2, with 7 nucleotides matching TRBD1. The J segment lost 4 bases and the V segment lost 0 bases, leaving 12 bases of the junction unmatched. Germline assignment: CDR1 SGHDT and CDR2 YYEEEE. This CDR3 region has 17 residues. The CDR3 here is CASSLARRGRLAYGYTF. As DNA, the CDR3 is TGTGCCAGCAGCTTGGCCAGAAGGGGGCGACTGGCCTATGGCTACACCTTC.

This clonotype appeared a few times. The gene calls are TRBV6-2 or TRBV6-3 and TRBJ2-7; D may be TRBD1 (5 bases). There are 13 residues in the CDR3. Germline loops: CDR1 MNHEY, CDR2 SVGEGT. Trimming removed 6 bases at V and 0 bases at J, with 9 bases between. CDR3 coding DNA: TGTGCCAGCAGGCAGGGAAGCTCCTACGAGCAGTACTTC. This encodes CASRQGSSYEQYF.

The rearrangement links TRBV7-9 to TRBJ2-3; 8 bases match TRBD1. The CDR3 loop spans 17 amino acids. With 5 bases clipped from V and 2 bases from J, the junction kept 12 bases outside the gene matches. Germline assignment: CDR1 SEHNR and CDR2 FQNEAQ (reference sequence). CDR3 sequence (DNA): TGTGCCAGCAGCCGGCCTCCGGGACAGGACTTCACAGATACGCAGTATTTT. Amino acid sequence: CASSRPPGQDFTDTQYF.

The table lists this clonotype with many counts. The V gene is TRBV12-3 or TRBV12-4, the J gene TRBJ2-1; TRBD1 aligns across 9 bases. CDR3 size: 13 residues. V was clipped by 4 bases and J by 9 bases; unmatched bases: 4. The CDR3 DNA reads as TGTGCCAGCAGTTGGACAGGGGACGGTGAGCAGTTCTTC. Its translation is CASSWTGDGEQFF.

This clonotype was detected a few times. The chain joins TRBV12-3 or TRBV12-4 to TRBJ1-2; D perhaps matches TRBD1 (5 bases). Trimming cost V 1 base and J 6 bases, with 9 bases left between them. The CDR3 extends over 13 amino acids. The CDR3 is CASSLGQNHGYTF. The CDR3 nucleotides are TGTGCCAGCAGTTTAGGACAGAACCATGGCTACACCTTC.

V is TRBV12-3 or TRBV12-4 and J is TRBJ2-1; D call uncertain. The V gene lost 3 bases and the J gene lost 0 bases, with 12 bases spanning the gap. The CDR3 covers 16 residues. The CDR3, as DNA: TGTGCCAGCAGTTTCCCGGCTGTGAGCTCCTACAATGAGCAGTTCTTC. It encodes CASSFPAVSSYNEQFF.

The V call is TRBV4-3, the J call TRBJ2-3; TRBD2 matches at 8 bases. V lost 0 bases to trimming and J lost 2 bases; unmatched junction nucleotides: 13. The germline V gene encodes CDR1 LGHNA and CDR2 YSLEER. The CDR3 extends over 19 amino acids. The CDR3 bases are TGCGCCAGCAGCCAAGATCTTGAGCGGGAGATCCGGGTCACAGATACGCAGTATTTT. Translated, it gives CASSQDLEREIRVTDTQYF.

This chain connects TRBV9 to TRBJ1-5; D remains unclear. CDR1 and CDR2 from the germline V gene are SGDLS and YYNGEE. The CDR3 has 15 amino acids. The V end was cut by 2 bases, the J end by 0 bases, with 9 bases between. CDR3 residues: CASSVGGNSNQPQHF. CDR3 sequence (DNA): TGTGCCAGCAGCGTTGGAGGGAATAGCAATCAGCCCCAGCATTTT.

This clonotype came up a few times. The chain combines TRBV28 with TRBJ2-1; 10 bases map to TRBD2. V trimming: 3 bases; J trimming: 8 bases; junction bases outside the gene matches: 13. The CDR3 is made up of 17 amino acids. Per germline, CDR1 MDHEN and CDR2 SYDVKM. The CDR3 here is CASSFTPGLADWDEQFF. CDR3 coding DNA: TGTGCCAGCAGTTTCACCCCCGGACTAGCGGATTGGGATGAGCAGTTCTTC.

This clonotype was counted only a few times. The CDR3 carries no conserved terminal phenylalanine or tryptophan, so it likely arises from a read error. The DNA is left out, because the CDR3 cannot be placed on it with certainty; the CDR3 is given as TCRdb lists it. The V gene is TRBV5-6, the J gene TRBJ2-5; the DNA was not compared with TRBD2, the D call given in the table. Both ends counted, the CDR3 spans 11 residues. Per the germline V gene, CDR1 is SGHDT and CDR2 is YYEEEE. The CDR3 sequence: CASSTGTSGVV.

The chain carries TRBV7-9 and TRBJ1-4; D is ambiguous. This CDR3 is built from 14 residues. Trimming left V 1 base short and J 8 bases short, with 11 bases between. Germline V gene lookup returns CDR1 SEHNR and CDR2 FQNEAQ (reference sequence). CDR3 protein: CASSLVRPSEKLFF. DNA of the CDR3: TGTGCCAGCAGCTTAGTTCGACCCAGCGAAAAACTGTTTTTT.

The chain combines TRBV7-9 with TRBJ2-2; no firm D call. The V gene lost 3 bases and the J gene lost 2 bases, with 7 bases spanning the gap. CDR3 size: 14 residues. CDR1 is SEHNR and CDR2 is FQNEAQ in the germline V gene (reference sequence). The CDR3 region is CASSFSSNTGELFF. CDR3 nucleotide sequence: TGTGCCAGCAGCTTTAGTTCCAACACCGGGGAGCTGTTTTTT.